This TCR beta chain was captured in a study of T cell responses to AZD1222 COVID-19 vaccine. This clone was counted a few times. What it recognizes is unknown. The study, taken as a whole, reports: Unmutated regions of variants are reportedly targeted by nearly half of spike-specific TCRs.

The CDR3 has 17 residues. V was pared by 0 bases and J by 4 bases, with 9 bases of the junction left unmatched. Germline CDR1 SGHNT, CDR2 YYREEE (reference sequence). Clones were read by immunoSEQ multiplex PCR, and TCRdb kept only the in-frame ones, dropping some. In the table there are 44,000 or so clones, just under 80% of which are singletons. J is TRBJ2-3 and V is TRBV5-4; TRBD2 aligns across 9 bases. This material consisted of peripheral blood, taken 28 days after the second dose of the MenACWY control vaccine. This TCR came from an adult who received the MenACWY meningococcal vaccine as a control. CDR3 in amino acids: CASSLGSGTSRPDTQYF. CDR3 sequence (DNA): TGTGCCAGCAGCTTGGGATCGGGGACTAGCCGCCCAGATACGCAGTATTTT.